The 15 T cell receptor beta chains reported below all come from one sample, sequenced in a study of blood T cell repertoires in COVID-19. Some clones are missing from TCRdb's copy, which holds only in-frame ones; the method was immunoSEQ multiplex PCR. The table includes about 480,000 clones, around nine tenths detected once. Sequencing used PBMCs or T cells enriched from blood (not recorded which). These receptors came from a woman aged 55-70 years who had recovered from COVID-19.

The chain joins TRBV9 to TRBJ1-2, with 9 bases that match TRBD1. The V and J ends lost 3 bases and 6 bases, in that order; junction bases with no gene match: 3. Germline lookup yields CDR1 SGDLS and CDR2 YYNGEE. The CDR3 runs to 13 residues. The CDR3 region is CASSGRQGDGYTF. The CDR3 bases are TGTGCCAGCAGCGGTCGACAGGGGGATGGCTACACCTTC.

The chain couples TRBV7-2 to TRBJ2-1; TRBD2 matches at 7 bases. This CDR3 is built from 15 residues. Germline lookup yields CDR1 SGHTA and CDR2 FQGNSA. With 2 bases clipped from V and 6 bases from J, the junction kept 7 bases outside the gene matches. The CDR3 reads CASSLSSSGRNEQFF. As DNA, the CDR3 is TGTGCCAGCAGCTTAAGCTCTAGCGGACGCAATGAGCAGTTCTTC.

This chain uses TRBV20-1 with TRBJ2-3, with D hard to call. This CDR3 contains 11 residues. Trimming stripped 4 bases from V and 1 base from J, with 3 bases between. Germline CDR1 reads DFQATT; CDR2 reads SNEGSKA (reference sequence). CDR3 loop: CSAIGTDTQYF. CDR3 nucleotides: TGCAGTGCTATAGGCACAGATACGCAGTATTTT.

The chain recombines TRBV19 with TRBJ2-2; possible D gene TRBD1, 5 bases. V lost 5 bases and J lost 1, with 11 bases in between. CDR3 length equals 15 residues. Germline values: CDR1 LNHDA, CDR2 SQIVND (reference sequence). CDR3 residues: CASSPRTLNTGELFF. CDR3 DNA: TGTGCCAGTAGTCCGCGGACACTGAACACCGGGGAGCTGTTTTTT.

The chain recombines TRBV27 with TRBJ2-3; D remains ambiguous. CDR3 length equals 13 residues. Germline V gene sequence: CDR1 MNHEY, CDR2 SMNVEV (reference sequence). The V and J ends lost 2 bases and 6 bases respectively, with 9 bases between them. The CDR3 sequence: CASSLRRMDTQYF. The CDR3 region has the DNA TGTGCCAGCAGTTTAAGGCGGATGGATACGCAGTATTTT.

The V call is TRBV24-1, the J call TRBJ2-3; a weak D match, TRBD1 (6 bases). Germline CDR1 reads KGHDR; CDR2 reads SFDVKD. Trimming took 9 bases from V and 0 from J, leaving 12 bases between them. The CDR3 loop spans 14 amino acids. CDR3 nucleotides: TGTGCCACCCAGGGGACACTTAGCACAGATACGCAGTATTTT. Translating gives CATQGTLSTDTQYF.

The chain combines TRBV6-1 with TRBJ1-6; 8 bases match TRBD1. After removal of 4 bases from V and 10 bases from J, the junction contained 12 bases not matched to a gene. Germline CDR1 and CDR2: MNHNS and SASEGT. The CDR3 covers 16 residues. The CDR3 DNA is TGTGCCAGCAGTGCCGCCCAGGGGGCGCTTGGGTCACCCCTCCACTTT. Translation gives CASSAAQGALGSPLHF.

The V gene is TRBV18, the J gene TRBJ2-2, with D possibly matching TRBD1 (6 bases). Germline CDR1 reads KGHSH; CDR2 reads LQKENI. Trimming shortened V by 0 bases and J by 5 bases, and 13 bases separated the two germline ends. This CDR3 is built from 16 residues. In DNA, the CDR3 is TGTGCCAGCTCACCACCGGGCAGGGGCGATACCGGGGAGCTGTTTTTT. Translating gives CASSPPGRGDTGELFF. Using reference TRBV18 and TRBJ2-2 for the parts outside the CDR3, the full variable domain is NAGVMQNPRHLVRRRGQEARLRCSPMKGHSHVYWYRQLPEEGLKFMVYLQKENIIDESGMPKERFSAEFPKEGPSILRIQQVVRGDSAAYFCASSPPGRGDTGELFFGEGSRLTVL.

V gene TRBV7-9 combines with J gene TRBJ2-3; 11 bases are a match to TRBD2. Germline V gene data show CDR1 as SEHNR and CDR2 as FQNEAQ (reference sequence). V lost 5 bases to trimming and J lost 8 bases; unmatched junction nucleotides: 9. The CDR3 covers 15 residues. The DNA for the CDR3 is TGTGCCAGCAGCCTGACTAGCGGGGCGAAGGGTACGCAGTATTTT. As protein: CASSLTSGAKGTQYF.

The chain employs TRBV6-6 and TRBJ2-7, with 8 bases that match TRBD1. The CDR3 contains 15 residues. CDR1 MNHNY and CDR2 SVGAGI come from the germline V gene (reference sequence). The J segment lost 2 bases and the V segment lost 7 bases, leaving 10 bases of the junction unmatched. The CDR3 DNA sequence: TGTGCCAGCACCCCCGCGAGGACAGGGACCTACGAGCAGTACTTC. Encoded protein: CASTPARTGTYEQYF.

The rearrangement links TRBV25-1 to TRBJ2-2; 8 bases map to TRBD1. Germline V gene sequence: CDR1 MGHDK, CDR2 SYGVNS. Trimming removed 7 bases from V and 4 bases from J; junction bases left unmatched: 5. The CDR3 has 14 residues. The CDR3 region is CASTRDRSTGELFF. The DNA for the CDR3 is TGTGCCAGCACCCGGGACAGGAGCACCGGGGAGCTGTTTTTT.

The V and J genes are TRBV7-8 and TRBJ2-7, with D possibly matching TRBD2 (7 bases). Germline V gene data show CDR1 as SGHVS and CDR2 as FQNEAQ. The V and J ends lost 2 bases and 6 bases respectively, with 11 bases between them. The CDR3 is 13 residues long. The CDR3 loop is CASSLRGGAEQYV. The CDR3 DNA reads TGTGCCAGCAGCTTAAGGGGGGGCGCCGAGCAGTACGTC.

As concerns this clone: Other DNA sequences in this specimen translate into the identical CDR3. This sequence joins TRBV4-1 and TRBJ2-3; tentative D call: TRBD2 (5 bases). V was shortened by 4 bases and J by 6 bases, with 5 bases between the two germline ends. Looked up from germline, CDR1 is MGHRA and CDR2 is YSYEKL. The CDR3 runs to 11 residues. The CDR3 nucleotides read TGCGCCAGCAGCCGCGGGGATACGCAGTATTTT. Translating gives CASSRGDTQYF.

This clone was observed a single time. This sequence joins TRBV5-1 and TRBJ2-6; possible D gene TRBD1, 6 bases. The CDR3 consists of 17 residues. The V end was cut by 2 bases, the J end by 2 bases, with 14 bases between. The germline gives CDR1 SGHRS, CDR2 YFSETQ. This CDR3 reads CASSFSGWGPGANVLTF. CDR3 in DNA: TGCGCCAGCAGCTTTTCGGGGTGGGGGCCTGGGGCCAACGTCCTGACTTTC.

This chain links TRBV6-5 with TRBJ2-7, with 7 bases fitting TRBD2. CDR1 and CDR2 (germline): MNHEY, SVGAGI. With 7 bases clipped from V and 4 bases from J, the junction kept 10 bases outside the gene matches. CDR3 size: 14 residues. The DNA for the CDR3 is TGTGCCAGCAAAGCCGTGGGAGGGGATTACGAGCAGTACTTC. Its translation is CASKAVGGDYEQYF.